This is a list of T cell receptor beta chains from one sample in a study of blood T cell repertoires in COVID-19. Repertoires were generated with immunoSEQ multiplex PCR, while TCRdb's copy carries only in-frame clones and drops some. The table lists about 200,000 clones, around three quarters of them singletons. The sample taken for sequencing was peripheral blood. All receptors come from a woman aged 70-85 years with acute or convalescent COVID-19. The CDR3 runs from the conserved cysteine through the conserved F or W. The D gene is left open where the match is weak. Rows may omit the clone size; those that give it use once, few, many or a size class.

abundance | j_gene | d_gene | v_gene | len | CDR3nt | CDR3aa
NA | TRBJ2-7 | TRBD1 | TRBV5-1 | 15 | TGCGCCAGCAGCCCCTGGGACAGGGGGACTAACGAGCAGTACTTC | CASSPWDRGTNEQYF
NA | TRBJ1-5 | NA | TRBV19 | 13 | TGTGCCAGTAGGAACGACAGAACGGAACCCCAGCATTTT | CASRNDRTEPQHF
NA | TRBJ1-2 | NA | TRBV6-5 | 15 | TGTGCCAGCAGTTTTAACAGGGCTTCTAACTATGGCTACACCTTC | CASSFNRASNYGYTF
NA | TRBJ2-2 | NA | TRBV7-3 | 14 | TGTGCCAGCAGCTTAGGAGAGAGCACCGGGGAGCTGTTTTTT | CASSLGESTGELFF
once | TRBJ2-5 | NA | TRBV19 | 14 | TGTGCCAGTAGTACGTACCAAGCCGGGGGGACCCAGTACTTC | CASSTYQAGGTQYF
few | TRBJ2-3 | TRBD1 | TRBV7-2 | 15 | TGTGCCAGCAGCTTAGTGGGGACAGAAGGAGATACGCAGTATTTT | CASSLVGTEGDTQYF
NA | TRBJ2-7 | NA | TRBV5-1 | 16 | TGCGCCAGCAGCTTGCGGGAACCTATGCCCCTCTACGAGCAGTACTTC | CASSLREPMPLYEQYF
NA | TRBJ2-1 | TRBD2 | TRBV11-3 | 15 | TGTGCCAGCAGCTCTGGCGGGGGGCCCTACAATGAGCAGTTCTTC | CASSSGGGPYNEQFF
NA | TRBJ2-5 | TRBD2 | TRBV24-1 | 15 | TGTGCCACCAGTGTGACTAGCGGGATCCAAGAGACCCAGTACTTC | CATSVTSGIQETQYF
once | TRBJ2-1 | TRBD2 | TRBV9 | 16 | TGTGCCAGCAGCGCTGGGGGTAGCGGGAGATACAATGAGCAGTTCTTC | CASSAGGSGRYNEQFF
once | TRBJ1-5 | NA | TRBV30 | 18 | TGTGCCTGGAGTGTAGACAGGACTCCTAATCATAGCAATCAGCCCCAGCATTTT | CAWSVDRTPNHSNQPQHF
NA | TRBJ2-7 | NA | TRBV20-1 | 15 | TGCAGTGCTAGTTCGGTTCGGGACTCCTCCTACGAGCAGTACTTC | CSASSVRDSSYEQYF
NA | TRBJ2-7 | TRBD2 | TRBV5-4 | 16 | TGTGCCAGCAGCCGGGCGGCTAGCGGGAGTATCTACGAGCAGTACTTC | CASSRAASGSIYEQYF
once | TRBJ2-3 | TRBD2 | TRBV3-1/TRBV3-2 | 17 | TGTGCCAGCAGCCAAGGGTTGCGCCCAGCGGGGGGCGATACGCAGTATTTT | CASSQGLRPAGGDTQYF
NA | TRBJ2-7 | TRBD1 | TRBV5-5 | 14 | TGTGCCAGCAGCTTGCAGGGGGATTCCTACGAGCAGTACTTC | CASSLQGDSYEQYF
NA | TRBJ2-2 | NA | TRBV24-1 | 14 | TGTGCCACCAGTCGGGAATCGAACACCGGGGAGCTGTTTTTT | CATSRESNTGELFF
once | TRBJ2-1 | TRBD1 | TRBV3-1/TRBV3-2 | 15 | TGTGCCAGCAGCCGAGGGACAGGGGCCATCAATGAGCAGTTCTTC | CASSRGTGAINEQFF
once | TRBJ2-7 | NA | TRBV5-4 | 15 | TGTGCCAGCAGCTCTTCCGGGTCATCACCCTACGAGCAGTACTTC | CASSSSGSSPYEQYF
NA | TRBJ1-3 | TRBD1 | TRBV9 | 14 | TGTGCCAGCAGCCAGACAGGGTCTGGAAACACCATATATTTT | CASSQTGSGNTIYF
once | TRBJ2-1 | NA | TRBV18 | 13 | TGTGCCAGCTCACCACCCCAGATCAATGAGCAGTTCTTC | CASSPPQINEQFF
NA | TRBJ2-1 | NA | TRBV6-6 | 15 | TGTGCCAGCAGTTACTCCCCCGGGATTTACAATGAGCAGTTCTTC | CASSYSPGIYNEQFF
NA | TRBJ2-1 | TRBD2 | TRBV19 | 14 | TGTGCCAGTAGTATGGGACTAGAGGGCAATGAGCAGTTCTTC | CASSMGLEGNEQFF
few | TRBJ2-7 | NA | TRBV27 | 14 | TGTGCCAGCAGTTCCCGGGGAGGTGCCTACGAGCAGTACTTC | CASSSRGGAYEQYF
NA | TRBJ1-4 | NA | TRBV5-4 | 15 | TGTGCCAGCAGCCCTGGAGGGGCTGCTAATGAAAAACTGTTTTTT | CASSPGGAANEKLFF
NA | TRBJ2-3 | NA | TRBV29-1 | 15 | TGCAGCGTTGTTTGGGCGGGAGAGGGGGCAGATACGCAGTATTTT | CSVVWAGEGADTQYF